The 2 T cell receptor beta chains reported below all come from one sample, sequenced in a study of T cell repertoires in cytomegalovirus infection. MiXCR, run by TCRdb on the reads, gives a single entry per CDR3 protein. The sample has approximately 700,000 distinct CDR3 sequences, 35% to 40% seen once. Sequenced sample: PBMCs. Every receptor here comes from a human donor in good health (CMV status not recorded). Some clones in this sample may be carry-over from other donors' samples.

This clonotype has a handful of counts. V usage is TRBV12-3 or TRBV12-4 and J usage is TRBJ2-5; 10 nucleotides match TRBD2. CDR3 size: 17 residues. Losses at the gene ends were 8 bases for V and 5 bases for J; bases not matched to a gene: 17. CDR3 residues: CASSIGASGRGRETQYF. The CDR3 nucleotides are TGTGCCAGCTCCATTGGGGCTAGCGGGAGAGGGAGGGAGACCCAGTACTTC.

The gene calls are TRBV7-2 and TRBJ2-3, with D unclear. The germline CDR1 and CDR2 sequences are SGHTA and FQGNSA. V shed 3 bases and J shed 1 base, with 11 bases lying between them. The CDR3 runs to 15 residues. In DNA, the CDR3 is TGTGCCAGCAGCTTCATCCATACGGGCACAGATACGCAGTATTTT. Protein: CASSFIHTGTDTQYF.